The T cell receptor beta chain under discussion was sequenced for a study of T-cell reconstitution after alpha-beta-depleted transplantation in children. The library targeted TCRbeta and was prepared with unique molecular identifiers. TCRdb fed the PCR reads into MiXCR, producing one record per CDR3 protein. The top ten hold nearly 35% of the sample, which has roughly 110,000 distinct CDR3 sequences, 10% seen once. This clonotype was found a few times. Antigen unknown. This CDR3 is built from 15 residues. V was cut by 0 bases and J by 2 bases, with 9 bases left in between. The germline V gene has CDR1 SGDLS and CDR2 YYNGEE. Findings and limits, study-wide: Several patients had high TCRbeta diversity at day 60; it came from surviving recipient T cells and thymic progenitors. T-cell counts and diversity at one year post-transplant came mainly from newly produced T cells. Expanded graft clones, several hundred of them, were reportedly the source of alpha-beta T cells about two months after transplant.

The sample here was PBMCs, taken before TCRalphabeta/CD19-depleted stem cell transplant. The source is a boy aged 2 to 9 with acute lymphoblastic leukemia, due to receive a stem cell transplant. The chain joins TRBV9 to TRBJ1-3; possible D gene TRBD1, 5 bases. The CDR3 DNA sequence: TGTGCCAGCAGCGTAGAGGGGACGACTGGAAACACCATATATTTT. Translating it yields CASSVEGTTGNTIYF.